This T cell receptor beta chain was profiled in a study of cytomegalovirus exposure and HLA in healthy donors. Overall study findings and caveats: The classifier, whose performance was assessed in both the original and validation cohorts, reportedly diagnosed cytomegalovirus status with high specificity and sensitivity. Despite most TCR sequences being rare, some public TCRs occurred in many donors.

Libraries were prepared by immunoSEQ multiplex PCR; TCRdb keeps only in-frame clonotypes and omits some of them. The sample records approximately 80,000 clones, 80% to 95% being singletons. Comment on this clone: Its antigen is as yet unknown.

Source material: PBMCs. This clonotype originated in a woman aged 30 to 39 in good health and CMV-seronegative.

The CDR3 spells CASSIDPLGQGILMNTEAFF. CDR3 DNA sequence: TGTGCCAGTAGTATAGATCCGTTGGGACAGGGAATCCTTATGAACACTGAAGCTTTCTTT. The chain links TRBV19 to TRBJ1-1; 9 nucleotides line up with TRBD1. J lost 0 bases, V lost 0 bases, and 14 bases had no gene match. CDR1 LNHDA and CDR2 SQIVND come from the germline V gene (reference sequence). The CDR3 consists of 20 residues.